This entry lists 21 T cell receptor beta chains sequenced from one sample in a study of T cells in Graves' hyperthyroidism and ophthalmopathy. Amplification of TCR beta CDR3 regions was performed using RNA transcripts as template. HTBI primers were used for first-round RT-PCR of the TCR CDR3. TCRdb ran MiXCR on the multiplex PCR reads and lists one entry per CDR3 protein. Of about 200,000 distinct CDR3 sequences listed, less than 20% were seen once; the top ten hold roughly 55%. Sequencing input: blood. The source of these receptors is a woman between 50 and 59 years old with Graves' hyperthyroidism.

This clonotype showed up many times. V is TRBV3-1 and J is TRBJ1-2, with no clear D. V was shortened by 1 base and J by 2 bases, with 5 bases between the two germline ends. Germline CDR1 reads LGHDT; CDR2 reads YNNKEL (reference sequence). The CDR3 contains 13 residues. CDR3 nucleotide sequence: TGTGCCAGCAGCCAAGGACACAACTATGGCTACACCTTC. It translates to CASSQGHNYGYTF.

This sequence joins TRBV6-1 and TRBJ1-2; weak D call: TRBD1 (6 bases). The CDR3 is 15 amino acids. Germline V gene data show CDR1 as MNHNS and CDR2 as SASEGT. V was cut by 6 bases and J by 0 bases, with 14 bases left in between. The CDR3 spells CASRGGGPSNYGYTF. The DNA for the CDR3 is TGTGCCAGCAGGGGAGGGGGACCGTCTAACTATGGCTACACCTTC.

This clonotype was observed a few times. The V and J genes are TRBV5-1 and TRBJ2-5, with D maybe TRBD2 (6 bases). This CDR3 is 14 amino acids long. The ends were cut back, 4 bases at V and 3 bases at J, with 13 bases in the middle. Germline V gives CDR1 SGHRS, CDR2 YFSETQ. CDR3 DNA: TGCGCCAGCAGCAACCGGGACTTAGAAGAGACCCAGTACTTC. It codes for CASSNRDLEETQYF.

Notes on this clonotype: A junction end diverges from the germline sequence, so it may reflect a read error. This chain uses TRBV11-2 with TRBJ2-7; D is uncertain. The CDR3 covers 15 residues. Per germline, CDR1 SGHAT and CDR2 FQNNGV. In DNA, the CDR3 is TGTGTCAGCAGCTTAGATTATGCGACTGTCTACGAGCGGTACTTC. The encoded protein is CVSSLDYATVYERYF.

In this sample, this clonotype turned up many times. The rearrangement links TRBV28 to TRBJ2-7; 9 bases fit TRBD1. V was clipped by 7 bases and J by 4 bases; unmatched bases: 11. CDR3 length: 15 amino acids. Germline V lookup: CDR1 MDHEN, CDR2 SYDVKM. The CDR3 loop reads CASTKRSDRGYEQYF. CDR3 DNA: TGTGCCAGCACTAAACGTTCGGACAGGGGTTACGAGCAGTACTTC.

The CDR3 nucleotides read TGTGCCAGTAGTATCCTCGGTGAGCAGTTCTTC. Amino acids: CASSILGEQFF. The chain carries TRBV19 and TRBJ2-1; D remains unclear. V was shortened by 3 bases and J by 9 bases, with 6 bases between the two germline ends. This CDR3 comprises 11 residues. Germline V lookup: CDR1 LNHDA, CDR2 SQIVND (reference sequence). Complete variable domain (other parts from reference TRBV19 and TRBJ2-1): DGGITQSPKYLFRKEGQNVTLSCEQNLNHDAMYWYRQDPGQGLRLIYYSQIVNDFQKGDIAEGYSVSREKKESFPLTVTSAQKNPTAFYLCASSILGEQFFGPGTRLTVL.

The genes are TRBV18 and TRBJ2-1; 7 nucleotides agree with TRBD2. Per the germline V gene, CDR1 is KGHSH and CDR2 is LQKENI. Trimming removed 4 bases from V and 2 bases from J; junction bases left unmatched: 8. CDR3 length: 16 residues. The CDR3, as DNA: TGTGCCAGCTCACGATCTAGCGGTGGGGCCTACAATGAGCAGTTCTTC. It yields the protein CASSRSSGGAYNEQFF. The complete variable domain, with remaining parts taken from reference TRBV18 and TRBJ2-1, reads NAGVMQNPRHLVRRRGQEARLRCSPMKGHSHVYWYRQLPEEGLKFMVYLQKENIIDESGMPKERFSAEFPKEGPSILRIQQVVRGDSAAYFCASSRSSGGAYNEQFFGPGTRLTVL.

This clonotype was seen a handful of times. V is TRBV19 and J is TRBJ1-4; possibly TRBD1 for D (5 bases). CDR1 is LNHDA and CDR2 is SQIVND in the germline V gene (reference sequence). V was clipped by 3 bases and J by 7 bases, with 12 bases between them. The CDR3 runs to 14 residues. As DNA, the CDR3 is TGTGCCAGTAGTATTGGGGGGACGCGTGAAAAACTGTTTTTT. It codes for CASSIGGTREKLFF.

The table lists this clonotype with many counts. The chain carries TRBV7-6 and TRBJ1-2; 11 nucleotides align to TRBD1. The ends lost 3 bases at V and 2 bases at J; junction bases unmatched: 5. This CDR3 has 16 residues. Germline lookup yields CDR1 SGHVS and CDR2 FNYEAQ. The CDR3, as DNA: TGTGCCAGCAGCTTGGGGACAGGGGGTGGCAACTATGGCTACACCTTC. Translated: CASSLGTGGGNYGYTF.

This clonotype has ten or more counts. J is TRBJ2-3 and V is TRBV11-2; 8 bases are shared with TRBD2. V was clipped by 6 bases and J by 3 bases; unmatched bases: 5. The CDR3 sequence is 14 residues long. Germline V gives CDR1 SGHAT, CDR2 FQNNGV. The CDR3 loop reads CASRRAGATDTQYF. CDR3 nucleotide sequence: TGTGCCAGCAGAAGAGCGGGAGCTACAGATACGCAGTATTTT.

This clonotype appeared many times. In DNA, the CDR3 is TGTGCCAGCAGCTTATCCGGGACTAGCGCCTCCTACAATGAGCAGTTCTTC. Translated, it gives CASSLSGTSASYNEQFF. The chain uses TRBV7-8 and TRBJ2-1; the match to TRBD2 covers 10 bases. With 2 bases clipped from V and 0 bases from J, the junction kept 4 bases outside the gene matches. CDR3 length equals 17 residues. Germline CDR1 SGHVS, CDR2 FQNEAQ.

The sample holds a few counts of this clonotype. The chain links TRBV7-9 to TRBJ1-2; D call uncertain. V lost 5 bases and J 3 bases, leaving 7 bases between the germline ends. From germline, CDR1 is SEHNR and CDR2 FQNEAQ (reference sequence). The CDR3 has 12 residues. The CDR3 DNA follows: TGTGCCAGCAGCGAAGGTCACTATGGCTACACCTTC. It translates to CASSEGHYGYTF.

The genes are TRBV24-1 and TRBJ2-5; TRBD1 matches 10 bases. CDR1 and CDR2 from the germline V gene are KGHDR and SFDVKD. The CDR3 consists of 18 residues. V was clipped by 3 bases and J by 9 bases; unmatched bases: 18. CDR3 sequence: CATSDPVGDRGGVEAQYF. In nucleotides, the CDR3 is TGTGCCACCAGTGATCCAGTCGGGGACAGGGGCGGCGTAGAAGCCCAGTACTTC.

There are many counts of this clonotype. The gene calls are TRBV6-1 and TRBJ1-1; weak D call: TRBD1 (6 bases). Germline V lookup: CDR1 MNHNS, CDR2 SASEGT. V gave up 6 bases and J gave up 3 bases, with 17 bases separating them. This CDR3 is 15 amino acids long. CDR3 bases: TGTGCCAGCAGAAAAACCAGGGGTCGGGACACTGAAGCTTTCTTT. Translating gives CASRKTRGRDTEAFF.

There are many counts of this clonotype. This CDR3 is CASSPSGRGEQFF. The CDR3 region has the DNA TGTGCCAGCAGTCCTAGCGGGAGGGGTGAGCAGTTCTTC. This rearrangement joins TRBV2 to TRBJ2-1; 12 bases line up with TRBD2. Trimming took 5 bases from V and 9 from J; bases not matched to a gene: 2. CDR3 length: 13 residues. CDR1 and CDR2 from the germline V gene are SNHLY and FYNNEI.

The chain combines TRBV10-3 with TRBJ1-6, with TRBD1 matching 8 bases. The CDR3 extends over 14 amino acids. Germline CDR1 is ENHRY and CDR2 is SYGVKD. The V gene end was trimmed by 5 bases and the J gene end by 9 bases; junction bases not matched to a gene: 6. The CDR3 DNA reads TGTGCCATCAGTCAAGACAGGGGAAGTTCACCCCTCCACTTT. This translates into CAISQDRGSSPLHF.

This clonotype has at least ten counts. The chain employs TRBV3-1 and TRBJ2-7; TRBD2 matches 10 bases. After removal of 0 bases from V and 1 base from J, the junction contained 3 bases not matched to a gene. CDR1 LGHDT and CDR2 YNNKEL come from the germline V gene (reference sequence). The CDR3 extends over 16 amino acids. The CDR3, as DNA: TGTGCCAGCAGCCAAGATCTAGCGGGAGTTTCCTACGAGCAGTACTTC. It encodes CASSQDLAGVSYEQYF.

In its sample, this clonotype was seen many times. The chain carries TRBV27 and TRBJ2-7; no clear D gene. The CDR3 covers 14 residues. Per the germline V gene, CDR1 is MNHEY and CDR2 is SMNVEV (reference sequence). With 2 bases removed from V and 2 bases from J, the gap between germline ends came to 10 bases. The CDR3 sequence is CASSLKPSPYEQYF. DNA of the CDR3: TGTGCCAGCAGTTTAAAACCAAGCCCCTACGAGCAGTACTTC.

With respect to this clonotype: At one end the junction does not follow the germline gene, possibly because of a read error. The chain is built from TRBV4-3 and TRBJ1-4; D ambiguous. CDR3 length: 13 residues. Germline V CDR1 and CDR2: LGHNA, YSLEER. The CDR3 coding sequence is TGCGCCAGCAGCCAAGGACCTAACGAAAAACTGTTTTTT. It specifies CASSQGPNEKLFF.

This clonotype came up a few times. The chain is built from TRBV5-1 and TRBJ2-7; TRBD1 or TRBD2 may be the D gene (5 bases each). Trimming took off 2 bases at V and 3 bases at J, with 12 bases between the two ends. CDR1 and CDR2 from the germline V gene are SGHRS and YFSETQ. The CDR3 length is 14 residues. CDR3 region: CASSLGTSNYEQYF. The CDR3 DNA follows: TGCGCCAGCAGCTTAGGGACCTCCAACTACGAGCAGTACTTC.

The chain uses TRBV30 and TRBJ2-2, with 8 nucleotides matching TRBD2. This CDR3 contains 15 residues. CDR1 is GTSNPN and CDR2 is SVGIG in the germline V gene (reference sequence). Trimming took 8 bases from V and 5 from J; bases not matched to a gene: 13. CDR3 DNA: TGTGCCCGAACGTTACTAGCGGATAATACCGGGGAGCTGTTTTTT. Translated, it gives CARTLLADNTGELFF.